This T cell receptor (beta chain) emerged from a study of T cell changes during pregnancy in multiple sclerosis. Produced via immunoSEQ multiplex PCR; TCRdb's table is partial and in-frame only. Among about 46,000 clones listed, approximately 92% were seen once. From germline, CDR1 is MNHEY and CDR2 SMNVEV (reference sequence). V was clipped by 6 bases and J by 5 bases, with 22 bases between them. This CDR3 contains 16 residues. A single count supports this clone. The specimen was CD8+ T cells from peripheral blood mononuclear cells, collected after pregnancy. The chain carries TRBV27 and TRBJ2-5; weak D call: TRBD2 (5 bases). The sequence derives from a female donor with multiple sclerosis, enrolled in a pregnancy study. CDR3 nucleotides: TGTGCCAGCAGCCGTCGGGCGGGCAGACCGGCGGAGACCCAGTACTTC. This encodes CASSRRAGRPAETQYF.